This is a list of T cell receptor beta chains from one sample in a study of spatial heterogeneity in lung cancer. TCRdb analysed the 5' RACE reads with MiXCR anew, one entry per CDR3 protein. The sample records under 2,500 distinct CDR3 sequences, around 16% being singletons. The sequences come from lung tumor tissue, collected at surgery. Every receptor here comes from a male donor with early-stage non-small cell lung cancer. Both conserved end residues are part of each CDR3. The order of the fields is CDR3 protein, CDR3 DNA, clone size, J gene, CDR3 length, V gene, D gene. The D gene is left open where the match is weak. Some rows mark clone size as missing; the rest say once, few, many or name a class of expanded clone.

CASSSGPNQPQHF | TGTGCCAGCAGCTCAGGGCCCAATCAGCCCCAGCATTTT | . | TRBJ1-5 | 13 | TRBV13 | .
CASSHTHSYNEQFF | TGTGCCAGCAGCCACACCCACTCCTACAATGAGCAGTTCTTC | medium-sized | TRBJ2-1 | 14 | TRBV14 | .
CSARERLASRTYEQYF | TGCAGTGCTAGAGAGCGGCTAGCGTCCCGGACCTACGAGCAGTACTTC | many | TRBJ2-7 | 16 | TRBV20-1 | .
CASSNFNLEQYF | TGTGCCAGCAGTAACTTTAACCTCGAGCAGTACTTC | medium-sized | TRBJ2-7 | 12 | TRBV7-6 | .
CASSGRTGEAFF | TGTGCCAGCAGCGGACGTACTGGGGAAGCTTTCTTT | . | TRBJ1-1 | 12 | TRBV7-9 | .
CASSRQSGDTEAFF | TGTGCCAGCAGTCGACAGTCCGGGGACACTGAAGCTTTCTTT | medium-sized | TRBJ1-1 | 14 | TRBV12-3/TRBV12-4 | .
CASSLVVRGLNTEAFF | TGTGCCAGCAGCTTGGTAGTAAGGGGGCTGAACACTGAAGCTTTCTTT | medium-sized | TRBJ1-1 | 16 | TRBV5-8 | TRBD1
CASSSQPPAFSGGEDTQYF | TGTGCCAGCAGCTCCCAACCCCCGGCTTTTAGCGGGGGTGAAGATACGCAGTATTTT | medium-sized | TRBJ2-3 | 19 | TRBV7-2 | TRBD2
CASSETGDFSTDTQYF | TGTGCCAGCAGTGAAACAGGAGATTTTAGCACAGATACGCAGTATTTT | many | TRBJ2-3 | 16 | TRBV6-6 | .
CASSHLAGVLETQYF | TGTGCCAGCAGCCATCTAGCGGGAGTGCTAGAGACCCAGTACTTC | medium-sized | TRBJ2-5 | 15 | TRBV3-1 | TRBD2
CASSHRTENTEAFF | TGCGCCAGCAGCCACCGGACGGAGAACACTGAAGCTTTCTTT | . | TRBJ1-1 | 14 | TRBV4-1 | .
CASSPGPSYEQYF | TGTGCCAGCAGCCCTGGGCCTTCCTACGAGCAGTACTTC | medium-sized | TRBJ2-7 | 13 | TRBV7-9 | .
CASRPGLGSQETQYF | TGTGCCAGCAGGCCCGGCCTAGGGAGCCAAGAGACCCAGTACTTC | medium-sized | TRBJ2-5 | 15 | TRBV27 | .
CSARGDRAYSYEQYF | TGCAGTGCTAGAGGAGATAGGGCTTACTCCTACGAGCAGTACTTC | . | TRBJ2-7 | 15 | TRBV20-1 | .
CASSLGLAGMGDTQYF | TGTGCCAGCAGCTTGGGGCTAGCGGGAATGGGGGATACGCAGTATTTT | few | TRBJ2-3 | 16 | TRBV5-4 | TRBD2
CASSFPGTRGNTIYF | TGTGCCAGCAGCTTTCCCGGGACGCGAGGAAACACCATATATTTT | . | TRBJ1-3 | 15 | TRBV5-5 | .
CASGKGSGRYEQYF | TGTGCCAGCGGTAAAGGTAGCGGGAGATACGAGCAGTACTTC | many | TRBJ2-7 | 14 | TRBV3-1 | TRBD2